A selection of T cell receptor beta chains follows, all from one sample in a study of T cell repertoires in cytomegalovirus infection. The antigens for these receptors are not known. Each CDR3 protein is one row after TCRdb ran MiXCR on the reads. The table has 250,000 to 300,000 distinct CDR3 sequences, 22% seen once. Sample: cultured PBMCs, taken from culture after CMV antigen stimulation. The receptors shown here come from a human donor in good health (CMV status not recorded). Some clones in this sample may be carry-over from other donors' samples. The CDR3 runs from the conserved cysteine through the conserved F or W. D genes are given only for firm matches. A clone size is listed for some rows: how often the clone was seen (once, few, many), or a class if it is expanded.

V gene,J gene,clone size,D gene,CDR3 DNA,CDR3 protein
TRBV2,TRBJ2-7,few,-,TGTGCCAGCAGTCTGATATTCGACAGATACGGTCCCCACGAGCAGTACTTC,CASSLIFDRYGPHEQYF
TRBV6-2/TRBV6-3,TRBJ2-1,-,-,TGTGCCAGCAGGGAGGTAGTTTATGAGCAGTTCTTC,CASREVVYEQFF
TRBV19,TRBJ1-2,few,TRBD1,TGTGCCAGTAGCAGGGACAGGGGCGGCTATAACTATGGCTACACCTTC,CASSRDRGGYNYGYTF
TRBV12-3/TRBV12-4,TRBJ1-3,once,-,TGTGCCAGCAGACGTCCCGGGACAACGTACTCTGGAAACACCATATATTTT,CASRRPGTTYSGNTIYF
TRBV2,TRBJ2-1,-,-,TGTGCCAGCAGTGAACTGGGCAGCGTTAATGAGCAGTTCTTC,CASSELGSVNEQFF
TRBV7-9,TRBJ1-1,-,-,TGTGCCAGCAGCTTAGTTGGGGGCAGGGACACTGAAGCTTTCTTT,CASSLVGGRDTEAFF
TRBV25-1,TRBJ1-4,-,TRBD1,TGTGCCAGCAGTGAATTGGTAGGGACAGGGGGCTCTGCTAATGAAAAACTGTTTTTT,CASSELVGTGGSANEKLFF
TRBV5-5,TRBJ2-1,-,-,TGTGCCAGCAGCCTGGTATATGGCGGATCCTACAATGAGCAGTTCTTC,CASSLVYGGSYNEQFF
TRBV30,TRBJ2-1,-,TRBD2,TGTGCCTGGAGCGCCACCGGGACTAGAGGGAATGAGCAGTTCTTC,CAWSATGTRGNEQFF
TRBV7-2,TRBJ1-3,many,-,TGTGCCAGCAGCTTAAATGGCGGAAGCTCTGGAAACACCATATATTTT,CASSLNGGSSGNTIYF
TRBV7-8,TRBJ2-3,few,TRBD2,TGTGCCAGCAGCTTAGCGGTTCTAGCGGGAGAAGGAGATACGCAGTATTTT,CASSLAVLAGEGDTQYF
TRBV4-1,TRBJ2-6,-,-,TGCGCCAGCAGGCCCCCTGGGGTCTCTGGGGCCAACGTCCTGACTTTC,CASRPPGVSGANVLTF
TRBV7-2,TRBJ1-1,many,-,TGTGCCAGCAGCAACGACAGGAACACTGAAGCTTTCTTT,CASSNDRNTEAFF
TRBV7-2,TRBJ2-2,many,TRBD1,TGTGCCCTAAGCCCCACAGGGGCGAACACCGGGGAGCTGTTTTTT,CALSPTGANTGELFF
TRBV6-1,TRBJ2-5,many,-,TGTGCCAGCAGCACTCTAGCTTTCTCAGAGACCCAGTACTTC,CASSTLAFSETQYF
TRBV19,TRBJ2-1,-,-,TGTGCCGTCGGGGACCTCAACGAGCAGTTCTTC,CAVGDLNEQFF
TRBV6-2/TRBV6-3,TRBJ2-1,few,-,TGTGCCAGCAGAAAAACCCCGGGACAAAAGAGCTCCTACAATGAGCAGTTCTTC,CASRKTPGQKSSYNEQFF
TRBV24-1,TRBJ2-1,few,TRBD1,TGTGCCACCCGGGACAGCAGAGAGCAGTTCTTC,CATRDSREQFF
TRBV24-1,TRBJ2-1,few,-,TGTGCCACCAGTGATTTTAAGGTTAGCTCCTACAATGAGCAGTTCTTC,CATSDFKVSSYNEQFF
TRBV7-9,TRBJ2-7,few,TRBD1,TGTGCCAGCACCGAACAGGGGCCCTACGAGCAGTACTTC,CASTEQGPYEQYF
TRBV27,TRBJ1-1,few,-,TGTGCCAGCAGTTTGAGTCAGAAGAACACTGAAGCTTTCTTT,CASSLSQKNTEAFF
TRBV24-1,TRBJ2-1,many,TRBD2,TGTGCCACCAGTGATTCAACTAGCGGGAGTACCTACAATGAGCAGTTCTTC,CATSDSTSGSTYNEQFF
TRBV5-5,TRBJ2-7,few,TRBD1,TGTGCCAGCAGCATGGACCCCGGGACAGGGGGCTTTTACTCCTACGAGCAGTACTTC,CASSMDPGTGGFYSYEQYF
TRBV12-3/TRBV12-4,TRBJ1-1,-,-,TGTGCCAGCAGCCCGGGTTACAGCATGAACACTGAAGCTTTCTTT,CASSPGYSMNTEAFF
TRBV7-2,TRBJ1-2,many,-,TGTGCCAGCGGTCCCCCCGCAGATGGCTACACCTTC,CASGPPADGYTF
TRBV19,TRBJ1-1,few,-,TGTGCCAGTAAAACTCGGGGCGACAGCCCGAGGATGAACACTGAAGCTTTCTTT,CASKTRGDSPRMNTEAFF
TRBV19,TRBJ1-4,few,-,TGTGCCAGTAGTCGAGAACAGGAAAAACTGTTTTTT,CASSREQEKLFF
TRBV6-6,TRBJ1-1,many,-,TGTGCCAGCAGTTACCGCACTGAAGCTTTCTTT,CASSYRTEAFF
TRBV6-1,TRBJ1-5,few,-,TGTGCCAGCAAGGAGGTAGCAGGGCCTAGCAATCAGCCCCAGCATTTT,CASKEVAGPSNQPQHF
TRBV12-3/TRBV12-4,TRBJ2-1,few,TRBD2,TGTGCCAGCAGAACTTGGGGGGCAAGCGGGAGGGCCAGGAATGAGCAGTTCTTC,CASRTWGASGRARNEQFF
TRBV29-1,TRBJ2-7,few,TRBD1,TGCAGCGTTGAACACTCCGGGACAGGGAGGCCCTACGAGCAGTACTTC,CSVEHSGTGRPYEQYF
TRBV7-8,TRBJ2-7,-,TRBD2,TGTGCCAGCAGCCCCCCGGGACTAGCTTCCTACGAGCAGTACTTC,CASSPPGLASYEQYF
TRBV18,TRBJ2-7,-,TRBD2,TGTGCCAGCTCACCTCCCCCTAGCGGGAGCTTCTACGAGCAGTACTTC,CASSPPPSGSFYEQYF
TRBV6-6,TRBJ1-4,few,-,TGTGCCAGCAGTTATTCGACGGCGGAGGAAAAACTGTTTTTT,CASSYSTAEEKLFF
TRBV12-3/TRBV12-4,TRBJ2-2,-,TRBD1,TGTGCCAGCAGTATCGGACAGGGTTTAACCGGGGAGCTGTTTTTT,CASSIGQGLTGELFF
TRBV7-2,TRBJ2-3,few,TRBD2,TGTGCCAGCAGCTTAGCCCTCCAGAGCGGGAGTGGGTATACGCAGTATTTT,CASSLALQSGSGYTQYF
TRBV7-9,TRBJ2-5,many,-,TGTGCCAGCAGAACCACCGGACTCGGAGAGACCCAGTACTTC,CASRTTGLGETQYF